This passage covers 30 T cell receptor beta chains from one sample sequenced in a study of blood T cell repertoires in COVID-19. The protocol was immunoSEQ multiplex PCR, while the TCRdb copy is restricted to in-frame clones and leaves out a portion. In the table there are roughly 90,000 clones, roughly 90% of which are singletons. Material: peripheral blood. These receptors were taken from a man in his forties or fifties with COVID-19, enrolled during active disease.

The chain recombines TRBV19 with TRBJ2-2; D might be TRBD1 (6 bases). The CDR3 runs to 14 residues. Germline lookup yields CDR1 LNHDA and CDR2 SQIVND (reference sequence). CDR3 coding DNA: TGTGCATCAACAGGGCGCGGTTTTGGCGGGGAGCTGTTTTTT. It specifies CASTGRGFGGELFF.

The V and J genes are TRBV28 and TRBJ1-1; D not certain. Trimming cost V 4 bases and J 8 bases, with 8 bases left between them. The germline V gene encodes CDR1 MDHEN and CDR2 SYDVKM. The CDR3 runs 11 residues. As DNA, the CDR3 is TGTGCCAGCAGTTCGACATCGGAAGCTTTCTTT. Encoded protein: CASSSTSEAFF. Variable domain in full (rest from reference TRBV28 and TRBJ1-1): DVKVTQSSRYLVKRTGEKVFLECVQDMDHENMFWYRQDPGLGLRLIYFSYDVKMKEKGDIPEGYSVSREKKERFSLILESASTNQTSMYLCASSSTSEAFFGQGTRLTVV.

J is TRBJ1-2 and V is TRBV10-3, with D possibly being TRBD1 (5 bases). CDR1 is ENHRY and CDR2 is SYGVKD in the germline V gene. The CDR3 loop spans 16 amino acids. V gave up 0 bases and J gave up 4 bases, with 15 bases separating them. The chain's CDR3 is CAISESSGAGFYGYTF. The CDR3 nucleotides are TGTGCCATCAGTGAGTCGAGCGGGGCAGGGTTCTATGGCTACACCTTC.

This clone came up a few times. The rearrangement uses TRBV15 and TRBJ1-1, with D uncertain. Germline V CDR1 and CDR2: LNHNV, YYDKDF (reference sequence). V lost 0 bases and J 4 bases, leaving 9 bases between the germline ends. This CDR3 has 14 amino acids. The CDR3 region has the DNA TGTGCCACCAGCAGAGATCCCATTTCCACTGAAGCTTTCTTT. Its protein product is CATSRDPISTEAFF.

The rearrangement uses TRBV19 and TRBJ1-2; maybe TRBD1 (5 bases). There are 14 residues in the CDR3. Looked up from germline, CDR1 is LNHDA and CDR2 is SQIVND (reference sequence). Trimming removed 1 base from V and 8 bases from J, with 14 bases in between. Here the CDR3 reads CASSIGRQQGGYTF. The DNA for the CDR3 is TGTGCCAGTAGTATAGGACGGCAGCAGGGCGGCTACACCTTC.

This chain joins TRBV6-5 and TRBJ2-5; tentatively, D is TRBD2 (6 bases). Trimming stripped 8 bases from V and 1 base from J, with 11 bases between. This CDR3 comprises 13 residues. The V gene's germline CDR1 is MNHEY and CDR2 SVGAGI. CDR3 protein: CASGRDFQETQYF. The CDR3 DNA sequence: TGTGCCAGCGGCCGGGACTTCCAAGAGACCCAGTACTTC.

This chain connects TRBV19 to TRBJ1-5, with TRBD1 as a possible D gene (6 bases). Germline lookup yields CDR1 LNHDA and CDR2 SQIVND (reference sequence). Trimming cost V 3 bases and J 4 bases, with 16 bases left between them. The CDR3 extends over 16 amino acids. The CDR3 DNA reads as TGTGCCAGTAGTATCTTCAGGGGCAGTCGGAATCAGCCCCAGCATTTT. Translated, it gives CASSIFRGSRNQPQHF.

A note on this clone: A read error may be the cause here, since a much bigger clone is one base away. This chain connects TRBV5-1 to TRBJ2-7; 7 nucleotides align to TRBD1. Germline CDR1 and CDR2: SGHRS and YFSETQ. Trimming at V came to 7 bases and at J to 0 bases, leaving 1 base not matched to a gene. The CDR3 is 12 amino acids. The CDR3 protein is CASRDSSYEQYF. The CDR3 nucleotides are TGCGCCAGCCGGGACAGCTCCTACGAGCAGTACTTC.

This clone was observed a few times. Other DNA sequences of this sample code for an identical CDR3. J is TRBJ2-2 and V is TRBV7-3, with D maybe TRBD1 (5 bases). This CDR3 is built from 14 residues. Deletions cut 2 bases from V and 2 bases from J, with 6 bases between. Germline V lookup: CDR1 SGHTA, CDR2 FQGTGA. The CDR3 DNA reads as TGTGCCAGCAGCTTAGGACACAACACCGGGGAGCTGTTTTTT. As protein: CASSLGHNTGELFF.

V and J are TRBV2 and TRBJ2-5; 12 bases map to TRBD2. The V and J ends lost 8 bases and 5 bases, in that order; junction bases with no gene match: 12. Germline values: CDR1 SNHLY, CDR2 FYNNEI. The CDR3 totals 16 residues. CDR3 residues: CASGLAGGVLGETQYF. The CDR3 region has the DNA TGTGCCAGCGGCCTAGCGGGGGGGGTTTTGGGCGAGACCCAGTACTTC.

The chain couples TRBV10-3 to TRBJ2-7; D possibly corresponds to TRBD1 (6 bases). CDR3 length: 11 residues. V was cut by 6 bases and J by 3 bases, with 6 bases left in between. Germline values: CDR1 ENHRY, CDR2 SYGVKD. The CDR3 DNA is TGTGCCATCAGCAGGGGCTACGAGCAGTACTTC. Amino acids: CAISRGYEQYF.

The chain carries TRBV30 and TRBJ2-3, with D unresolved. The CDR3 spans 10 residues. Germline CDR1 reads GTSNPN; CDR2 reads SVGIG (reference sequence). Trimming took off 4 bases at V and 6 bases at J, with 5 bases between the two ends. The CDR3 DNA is TGTGCCTGGATGCGGGATACGCAGTATTTT. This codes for CAWMRDTQYF.

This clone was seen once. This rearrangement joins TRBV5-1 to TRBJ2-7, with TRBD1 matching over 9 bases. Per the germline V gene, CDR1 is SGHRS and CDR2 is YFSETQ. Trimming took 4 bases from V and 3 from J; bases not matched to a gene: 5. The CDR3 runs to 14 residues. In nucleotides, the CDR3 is TGCGCCAGCAGCCCGGGACAGGGAATCTACGAGCAGTACTTC. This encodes CASSPGQGIYEQYF. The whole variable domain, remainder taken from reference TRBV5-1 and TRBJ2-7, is KAGVTQTPRYLIKTRGQQVTLSCSPISGHRSVSWYQQTPGQGLQFLFEYFSETQRNKGNFPGRFSGRQFSNSRSEMNVSTLELGDSALYLCASSPGQGIYEQYFGPGTRLTVT.

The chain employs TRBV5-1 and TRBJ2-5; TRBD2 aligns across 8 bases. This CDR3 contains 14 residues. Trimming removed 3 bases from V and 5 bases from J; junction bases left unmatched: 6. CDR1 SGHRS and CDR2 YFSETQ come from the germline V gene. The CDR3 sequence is CASSWRGVEETQYF. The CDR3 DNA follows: TGCGCCAGCAGCTGGCGGGGGGTGGAGGAGACCCAGTACTTC.

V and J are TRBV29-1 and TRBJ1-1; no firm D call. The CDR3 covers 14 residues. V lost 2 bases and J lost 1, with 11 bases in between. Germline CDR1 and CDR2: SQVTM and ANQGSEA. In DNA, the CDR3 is TGCAGCGTTGAAAAACAGAGACCGAACACTGAAGCTTTCTTT. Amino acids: CSVEKQRPNTEAFF.

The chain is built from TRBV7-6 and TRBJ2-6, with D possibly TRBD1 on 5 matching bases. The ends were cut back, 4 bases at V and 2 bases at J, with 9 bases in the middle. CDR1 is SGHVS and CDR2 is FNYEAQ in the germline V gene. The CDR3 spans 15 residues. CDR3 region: CASSSRGTGANVLTF. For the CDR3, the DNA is TGTGCCAGCAGCTCAAGGGGCACTGGGGCCAACGTCCTGACTTTC.

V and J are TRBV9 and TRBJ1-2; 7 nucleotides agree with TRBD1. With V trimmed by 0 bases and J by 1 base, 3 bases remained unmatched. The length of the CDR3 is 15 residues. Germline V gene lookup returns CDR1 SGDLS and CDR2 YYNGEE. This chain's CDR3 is CASSVAGQLNYGYTF. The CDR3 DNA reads TGTGCCAGCAGCGTAGCGGGACAGCTTAACTATGGCTACACCTTC.

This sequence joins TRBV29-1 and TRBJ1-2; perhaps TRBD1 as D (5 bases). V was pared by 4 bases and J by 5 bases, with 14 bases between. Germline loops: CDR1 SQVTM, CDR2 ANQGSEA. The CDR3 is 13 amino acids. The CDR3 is CSVGGEGRYGYTF. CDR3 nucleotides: TGCAGCGTTGGGGGGGAGGGTCGATATGGCTACACCTTC.

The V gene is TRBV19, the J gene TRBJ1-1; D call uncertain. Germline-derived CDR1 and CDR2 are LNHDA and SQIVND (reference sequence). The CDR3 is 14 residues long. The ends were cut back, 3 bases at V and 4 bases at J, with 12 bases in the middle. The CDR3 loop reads CASSIFGEVTEAFF. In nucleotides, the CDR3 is TGTGCCAGTAGTATTTTTGGCGAGGTCACTGAAGCTTTCTTT.

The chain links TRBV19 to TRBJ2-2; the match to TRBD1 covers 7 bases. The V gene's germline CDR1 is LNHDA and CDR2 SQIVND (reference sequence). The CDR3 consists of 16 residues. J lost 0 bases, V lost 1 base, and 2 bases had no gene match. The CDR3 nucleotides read TGTGCCAGTAGTATAGCCGGGACAGCGAACACCGGGGAGCTGTTTTTT. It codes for CASSIAGTANTGELFF.

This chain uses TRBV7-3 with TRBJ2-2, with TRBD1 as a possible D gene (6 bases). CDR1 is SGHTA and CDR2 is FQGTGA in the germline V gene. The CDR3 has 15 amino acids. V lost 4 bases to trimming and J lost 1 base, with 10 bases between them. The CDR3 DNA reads TGTGCCAGCAGCTCCGGGACACAGAACACCGGGGAGCTGTTTTTT. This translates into CASSSGTQNTGELFF.

DNA for the CDR3: TGTGCCAGCAGCCTCGGAGGGGATCAGCCCCAGCATTTT. This translates into CASSLGGDQPQHF. The chain uses TRBV7-9 and TRBJ1-5, with D possibly matching TRBD1 (5 bases). The CDR3 contains 13 residues. The V end lost 5 bases, the J end lost 5 bases, and 10 bases lay between the germline ends. Germline-derived CDR1 and CDR2 are SEHNR and FQNEAQ (reference sequence).

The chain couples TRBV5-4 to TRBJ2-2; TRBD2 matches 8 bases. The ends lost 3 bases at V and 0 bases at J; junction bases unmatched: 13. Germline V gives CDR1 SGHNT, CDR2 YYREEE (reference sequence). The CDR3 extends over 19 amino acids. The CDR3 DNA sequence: TGTGCCAGCAGCTCCGGGCCCAGCGGGGGAGCAACGAACACCGGGGAGCTGTTTTTT. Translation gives CASSSGPSGGATNTGELFF.

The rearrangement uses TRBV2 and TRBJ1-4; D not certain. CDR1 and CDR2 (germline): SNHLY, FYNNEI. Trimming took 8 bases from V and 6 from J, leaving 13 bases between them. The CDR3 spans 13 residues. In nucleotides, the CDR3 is TGTGCCAGCGGGAGGCTATCAGATGAAAAACTGTTTTTT. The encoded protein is CASGRLSDEKLFF.

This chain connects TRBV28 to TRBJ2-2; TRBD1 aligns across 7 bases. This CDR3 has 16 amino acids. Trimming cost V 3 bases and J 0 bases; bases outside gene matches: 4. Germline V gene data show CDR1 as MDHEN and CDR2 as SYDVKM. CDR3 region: CASSFGDSANTGELFF. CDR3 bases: TGTGCCAGCAGTTTCGGGGACAGCGCGAACACCGGGGAGCTGTTTTTT.

The chain's CDR3 is CASSLIWGERTEAFF. CDR3 in DNA: TGTGCCAGCAGCTTAATCTGGGGGGAGAGGACTGAAGCTTTCTTT. This sequence joins TRBV7-3 and TRBJ1-1; weak D call: TRBD1 (5 bases). CDR1 is SGHTA and CDR2 is FQGTGA in the germline V gene. Trimming pared 1 base from V and 5 bases from J, leaving 14 bases between. CDR3 length: 15 amino acids. Based on the CDR3 plus reference TRBV7-3 and TRBJ1-1, the full variable domain is GAGVSQTPSNKVTEKGKYVELRCDPISGHTALYWYRQSLGQGPEFLIYFQGTGAADDSGLPNDRFFAVRPEGSVSTLKIQRTERGDSAVYLCASSLIWGERTEAFFGQGTRLTVV.

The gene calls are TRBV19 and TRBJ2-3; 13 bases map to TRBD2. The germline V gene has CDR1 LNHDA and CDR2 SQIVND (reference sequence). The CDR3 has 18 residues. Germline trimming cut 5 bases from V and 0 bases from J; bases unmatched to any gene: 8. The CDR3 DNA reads TGTGCCAGTAGTCCTACCGGGACTAGCGGGGATAGCACAGATACGCAGTATTTT. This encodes CASSPTGTSGDSTDTQYF.

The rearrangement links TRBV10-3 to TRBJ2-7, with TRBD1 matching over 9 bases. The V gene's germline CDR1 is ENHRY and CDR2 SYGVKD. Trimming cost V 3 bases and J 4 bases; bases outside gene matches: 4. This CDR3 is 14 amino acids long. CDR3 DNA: TGTGCCATCAGTGATCGGGACAGGGTTTACGAGCAGTACTTC. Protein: CAISDRDRVYEQYF.

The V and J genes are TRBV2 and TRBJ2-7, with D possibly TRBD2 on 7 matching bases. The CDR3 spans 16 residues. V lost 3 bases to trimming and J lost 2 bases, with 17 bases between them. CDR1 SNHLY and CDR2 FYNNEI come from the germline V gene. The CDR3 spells CASSDSTGGPPYEQYF. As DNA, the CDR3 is TGTGCCAGCAGTGACTCGACCGGGGGGCCCCCCTACGAGCAGTACTTC.

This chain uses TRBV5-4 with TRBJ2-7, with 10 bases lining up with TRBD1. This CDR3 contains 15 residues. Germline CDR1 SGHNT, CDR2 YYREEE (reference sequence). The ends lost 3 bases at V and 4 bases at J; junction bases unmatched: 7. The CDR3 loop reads CASSSGQGRGYEQYF. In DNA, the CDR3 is TGTGCCAGCAGCTCGGGACAGGGGAGAGGATACGAGCAGTACTTC.